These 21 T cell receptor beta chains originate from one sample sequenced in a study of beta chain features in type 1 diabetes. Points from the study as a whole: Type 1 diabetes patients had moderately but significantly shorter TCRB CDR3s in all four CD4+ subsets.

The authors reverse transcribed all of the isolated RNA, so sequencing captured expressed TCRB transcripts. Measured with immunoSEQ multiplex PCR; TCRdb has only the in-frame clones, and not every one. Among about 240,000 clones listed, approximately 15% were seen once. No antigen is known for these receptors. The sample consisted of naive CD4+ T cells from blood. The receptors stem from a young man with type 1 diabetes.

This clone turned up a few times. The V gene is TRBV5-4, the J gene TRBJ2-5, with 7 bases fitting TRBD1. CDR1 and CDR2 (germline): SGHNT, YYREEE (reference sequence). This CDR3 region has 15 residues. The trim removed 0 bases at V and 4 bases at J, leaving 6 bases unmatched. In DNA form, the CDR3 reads TGTGCCAGCAGCTTGGAGCAGGGGGTGTCAGAGACCCAGTACTTC. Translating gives CASSLEQGVSETQYF.

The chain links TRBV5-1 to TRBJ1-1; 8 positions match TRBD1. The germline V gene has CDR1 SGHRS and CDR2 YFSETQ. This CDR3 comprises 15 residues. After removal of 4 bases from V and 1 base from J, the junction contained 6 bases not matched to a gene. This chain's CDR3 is CASSNMDRANTEAFF. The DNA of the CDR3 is TGCGCCAGCAGCAATATGGACAGGGCGAACACTGAAGCTTTCTTT.

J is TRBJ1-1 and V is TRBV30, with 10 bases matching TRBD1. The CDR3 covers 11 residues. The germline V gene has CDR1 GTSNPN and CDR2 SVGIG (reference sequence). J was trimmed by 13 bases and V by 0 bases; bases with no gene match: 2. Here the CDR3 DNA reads TGTGCCTGGAGTGTAAGGGACAGGGGTTTCTTT. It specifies CAWSVRDRGFF.

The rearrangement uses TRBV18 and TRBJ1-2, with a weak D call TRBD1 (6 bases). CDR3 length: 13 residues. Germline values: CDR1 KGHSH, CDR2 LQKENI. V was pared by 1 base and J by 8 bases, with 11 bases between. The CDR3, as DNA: TGTGCCAGCTCACCACAGGACAGACCCGGCTACACCTTC. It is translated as CASSPQDRPGYTF.

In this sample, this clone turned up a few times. The CDR3 here is CASSAGTSSDTQYF. The DNA of the CDR3 is TGCGCCAGCAGCGCCGGGACTAGCTCGGATACGCAGTATTTT. This chain joins TRBV5-1 and TRBJ2-3; 9 nucleotides agree with TRBD2. CDR1 is SGHRS and CDR2 is YFSETQ in the germline V gene. The CDR3 is 14 residues long. The V gene end was trimmed by 4 bases and the J gene end by 6 bases; junction bases not matched to a gene: 6.

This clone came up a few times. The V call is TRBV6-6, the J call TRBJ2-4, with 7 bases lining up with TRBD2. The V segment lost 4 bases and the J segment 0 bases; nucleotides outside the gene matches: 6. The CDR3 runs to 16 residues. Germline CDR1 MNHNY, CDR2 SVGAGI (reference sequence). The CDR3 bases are TGTGCCAGCAGTTCCCAATGGGGGGGAGCCAAAAACATTCAGTACTTC. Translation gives CASSSQWGGAKNIQYF.

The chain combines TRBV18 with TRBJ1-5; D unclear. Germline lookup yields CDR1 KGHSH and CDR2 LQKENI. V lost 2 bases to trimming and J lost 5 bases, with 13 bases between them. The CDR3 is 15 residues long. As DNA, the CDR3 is TGTGCCAGCTCACCAGTGGCGGATTTATATCAGCCCCAGCATTTT. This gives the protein CASSPVADLYQPQHF.

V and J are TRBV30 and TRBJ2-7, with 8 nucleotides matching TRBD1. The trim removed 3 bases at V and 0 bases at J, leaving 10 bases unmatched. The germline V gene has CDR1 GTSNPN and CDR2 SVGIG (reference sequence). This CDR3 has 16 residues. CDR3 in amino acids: CAWRARDRTFSYEQYF. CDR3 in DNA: TGTGCCTGGAGGGCACGGGACAGGACTTTCTCCTACGAGCAGTACTTC. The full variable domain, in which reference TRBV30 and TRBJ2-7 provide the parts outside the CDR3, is SQTIHQWPATLVQPVGSPLSLECTVEGTSNPNLYWYRQAAGRGLQLLFYSVGIGQISSEVPQNLSASRPQDRQFILSSKKLLLSDSGFYLCAWRARDRTFSYEQYFGPGTRLTVT.

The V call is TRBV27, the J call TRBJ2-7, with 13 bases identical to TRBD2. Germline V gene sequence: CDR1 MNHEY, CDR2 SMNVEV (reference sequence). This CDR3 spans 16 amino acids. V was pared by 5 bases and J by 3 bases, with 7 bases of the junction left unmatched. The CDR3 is CASSLLTSGGNYEQYF. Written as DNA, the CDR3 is TGTGCCAGCAGTCTCCTGACTAGCGGGGGGAACTACGAGCAGTACTTC.

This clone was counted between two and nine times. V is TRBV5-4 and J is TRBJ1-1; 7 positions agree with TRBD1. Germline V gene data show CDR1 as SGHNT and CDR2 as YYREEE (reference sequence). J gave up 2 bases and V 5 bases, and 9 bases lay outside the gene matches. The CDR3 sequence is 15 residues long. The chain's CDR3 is CASRRRDSLNTEAFF. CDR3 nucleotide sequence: TGTGCCAGCAGACGTAGGGACAGCCTAAACACTGAAGCTTTCTTT.

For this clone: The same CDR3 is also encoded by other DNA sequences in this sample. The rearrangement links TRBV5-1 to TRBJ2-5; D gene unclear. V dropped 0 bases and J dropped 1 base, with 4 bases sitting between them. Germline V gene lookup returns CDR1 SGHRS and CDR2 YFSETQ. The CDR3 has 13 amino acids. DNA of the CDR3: TGCGCCAGCAGCTTGGGAGCCCAAGAGACCCAGTACTTC. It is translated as CASSLGAQETQYF.

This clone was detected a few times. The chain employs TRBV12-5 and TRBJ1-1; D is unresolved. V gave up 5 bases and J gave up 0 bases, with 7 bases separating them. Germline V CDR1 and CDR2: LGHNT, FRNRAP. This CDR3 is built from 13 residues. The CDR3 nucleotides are TGTGCTAGTGGTCCCCAGTTGAACACTGAAGCTTTCTTT. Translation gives CASGPQLNTEAFF.

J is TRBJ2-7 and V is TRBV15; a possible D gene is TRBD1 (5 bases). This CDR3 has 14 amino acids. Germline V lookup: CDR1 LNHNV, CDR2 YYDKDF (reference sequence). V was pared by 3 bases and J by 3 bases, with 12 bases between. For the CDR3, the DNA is TGTGCCACCAGCAGTGGGGCCGGAATCTACGAGCAGTACTTC. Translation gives CATSSGAGIYEQYF.

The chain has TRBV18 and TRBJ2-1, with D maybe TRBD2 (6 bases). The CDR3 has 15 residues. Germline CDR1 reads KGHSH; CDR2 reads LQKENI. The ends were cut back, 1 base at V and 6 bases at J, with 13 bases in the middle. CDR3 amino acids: CASSPLRLDLNEQFF. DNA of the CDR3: TGTGCCAGCTCACCACTTAGACTAGATCTCAATGAGCAGTTCTTC.

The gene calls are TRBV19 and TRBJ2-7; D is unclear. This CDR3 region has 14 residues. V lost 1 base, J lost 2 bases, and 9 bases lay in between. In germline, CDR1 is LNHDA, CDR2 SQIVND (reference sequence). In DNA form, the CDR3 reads TGTGCCAGTAGTATAGGCGGCAGAGCCTACGAGCAGTACTTC. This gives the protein CASSIGGRAYEQYF.

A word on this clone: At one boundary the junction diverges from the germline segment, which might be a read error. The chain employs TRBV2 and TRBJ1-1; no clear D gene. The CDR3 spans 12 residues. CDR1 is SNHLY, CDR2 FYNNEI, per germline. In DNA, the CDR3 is TGTGCCAGTCAAACCCGCGACACCGAAGCTTTCTTT. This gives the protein CASQTRDTEAFF. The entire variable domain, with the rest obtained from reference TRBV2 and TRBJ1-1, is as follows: EPEVTQTPSHQVTQMGQEVILRCVPISNHLYFYWYRQILGQKVEFLVSFYNNEISEKSEIFDDQFSVERPDGSNFTLKIRSTKLEDSAMYFCASQTRDTEAFFGQGTRLTVV.

As DNA, the CDR3 is TGTGCCAGCAGCCCGACAAGCAATCAGCCCCAGCATTTT. Translation: CASSPTSNQPQHF. This chain connects TRBV7-2 to TRBJ1-5; no definite D call. V was pared by 5 bases and J by 1 base, with 6 bases between. The CDR3 is 13 amino acids. Germline CDR1 is SGHTA and CDR2 is FQGNSA.

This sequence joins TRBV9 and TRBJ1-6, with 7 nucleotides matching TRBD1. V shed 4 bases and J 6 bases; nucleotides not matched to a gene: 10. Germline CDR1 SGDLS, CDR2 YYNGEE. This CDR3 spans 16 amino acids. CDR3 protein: CASSSPTGNFNSPLHF. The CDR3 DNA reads TGTGCCAGCAGCTCACCGACAGGGAACTTTAATTCACCCCTCCACTTT.

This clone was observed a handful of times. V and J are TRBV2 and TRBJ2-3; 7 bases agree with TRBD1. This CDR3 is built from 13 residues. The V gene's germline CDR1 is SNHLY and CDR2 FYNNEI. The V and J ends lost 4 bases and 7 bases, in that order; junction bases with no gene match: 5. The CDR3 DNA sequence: TGTGCCAGCAGTGTAGACAGGGCGAATACGCAGTATTTT. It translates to CASSVDRANTQYF. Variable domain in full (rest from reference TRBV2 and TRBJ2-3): EPEVTQTPSHQVTQMGQEVILRCVPISNHLYFYWYRQILGQKVEFLVSFYNNEISEKSEIFDDQFSVERPDGSNFTLKIRSTKLEDSAMYFCASSVDRANTQYFGPGTRLTVL.

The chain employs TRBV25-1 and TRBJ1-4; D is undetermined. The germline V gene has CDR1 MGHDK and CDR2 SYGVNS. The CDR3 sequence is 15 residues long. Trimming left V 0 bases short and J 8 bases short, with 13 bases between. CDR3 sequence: CASSEYEATGEKLFF. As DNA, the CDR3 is TGTGCCAGCAGTGAATATGAGGCGACGGGGGAAAAACTGTTTTTT.

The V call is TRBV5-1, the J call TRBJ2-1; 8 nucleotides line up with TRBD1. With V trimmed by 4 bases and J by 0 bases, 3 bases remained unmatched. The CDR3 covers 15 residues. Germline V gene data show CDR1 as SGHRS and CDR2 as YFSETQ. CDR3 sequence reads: CASSAGTGSYNEQFF. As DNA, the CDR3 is TGCGCCAGCAGCGCCGGGACAGGCTCCTACAATGAGCAGTTCTTC.